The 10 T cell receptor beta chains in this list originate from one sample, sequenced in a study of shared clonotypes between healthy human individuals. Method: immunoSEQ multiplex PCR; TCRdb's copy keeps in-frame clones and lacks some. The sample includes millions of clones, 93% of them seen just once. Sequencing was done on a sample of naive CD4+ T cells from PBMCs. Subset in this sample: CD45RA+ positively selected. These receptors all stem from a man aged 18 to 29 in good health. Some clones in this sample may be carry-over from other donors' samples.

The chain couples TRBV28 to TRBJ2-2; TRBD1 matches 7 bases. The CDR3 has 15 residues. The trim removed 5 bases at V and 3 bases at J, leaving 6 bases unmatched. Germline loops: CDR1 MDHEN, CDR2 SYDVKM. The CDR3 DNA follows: TGTGCCAGCAGTACCATTGGACAGGACACCGGGGAGCTGTTTTTT. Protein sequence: CASSTIGQDTGELFF.

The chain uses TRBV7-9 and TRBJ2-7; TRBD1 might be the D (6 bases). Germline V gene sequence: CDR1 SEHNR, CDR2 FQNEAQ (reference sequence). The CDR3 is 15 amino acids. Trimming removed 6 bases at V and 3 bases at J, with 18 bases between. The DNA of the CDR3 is TGTGCCAGCAGACCGCTGGACCAGGGGTACTACGAGCAGTACTTC. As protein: CASRPLDQGYYEQYF.

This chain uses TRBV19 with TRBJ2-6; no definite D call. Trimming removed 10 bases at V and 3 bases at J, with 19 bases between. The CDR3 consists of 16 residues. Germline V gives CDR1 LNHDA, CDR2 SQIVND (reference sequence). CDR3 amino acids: CATHSSFSRGANVLTF. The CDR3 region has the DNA TGTGCCACCCACTCCTCGTTTTCTCGTGGGGCCAACGTCCTGACTTTC.

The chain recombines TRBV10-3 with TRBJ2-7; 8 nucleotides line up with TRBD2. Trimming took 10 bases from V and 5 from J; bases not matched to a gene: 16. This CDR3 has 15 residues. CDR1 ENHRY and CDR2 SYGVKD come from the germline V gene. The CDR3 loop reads CATIPDVAGNDEQYF. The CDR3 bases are TGTGCCACTATACCAGATGTAGCGGGAAACGACGAGCAGTACTTC.

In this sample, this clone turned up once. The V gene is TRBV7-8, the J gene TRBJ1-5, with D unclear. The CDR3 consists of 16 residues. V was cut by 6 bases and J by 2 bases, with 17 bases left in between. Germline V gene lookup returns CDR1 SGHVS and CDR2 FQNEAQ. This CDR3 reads CASSLLRAPRNQPQHF. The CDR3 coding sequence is TGTGCCAGCAGTTTACTCCGGGCCCCGCGCAATCAGCCCCAGCATTTT.

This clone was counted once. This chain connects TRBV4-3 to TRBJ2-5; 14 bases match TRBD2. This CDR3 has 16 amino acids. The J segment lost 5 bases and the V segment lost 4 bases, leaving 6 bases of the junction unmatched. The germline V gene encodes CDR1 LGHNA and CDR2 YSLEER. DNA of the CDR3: TGCGCCAGCAGCCGCTCGACTAGCGGGAGGGCGGAGACCCAGTACTTC. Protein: CASSRSTSGRAETQYF.

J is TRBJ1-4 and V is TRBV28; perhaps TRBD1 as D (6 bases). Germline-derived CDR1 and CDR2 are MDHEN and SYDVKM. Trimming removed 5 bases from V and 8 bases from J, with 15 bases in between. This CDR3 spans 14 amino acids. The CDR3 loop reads CASSPHTGNEKLFF. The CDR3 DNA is TGTGCCAGCAGTCCACATACAGGGAACGAAAAACTGTTTTTT.

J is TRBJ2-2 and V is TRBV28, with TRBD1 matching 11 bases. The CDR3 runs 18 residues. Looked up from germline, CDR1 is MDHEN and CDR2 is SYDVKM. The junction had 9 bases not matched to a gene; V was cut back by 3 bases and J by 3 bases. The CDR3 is CASSFPRTGGDDTGELFF. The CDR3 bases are TGTGCCAGCAGTTTCCCCAGGACAGGGGGCGACGACACCGGGGAGCTGTTTTTT.

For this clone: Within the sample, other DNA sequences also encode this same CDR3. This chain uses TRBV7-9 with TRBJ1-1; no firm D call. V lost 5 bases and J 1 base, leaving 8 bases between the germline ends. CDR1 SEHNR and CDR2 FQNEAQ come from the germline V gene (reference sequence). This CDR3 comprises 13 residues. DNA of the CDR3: TGTGCCAGCAGCGGCCAGCAGAACACTGAAGCTTTCTTT. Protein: CASSGQQNTEAFF.

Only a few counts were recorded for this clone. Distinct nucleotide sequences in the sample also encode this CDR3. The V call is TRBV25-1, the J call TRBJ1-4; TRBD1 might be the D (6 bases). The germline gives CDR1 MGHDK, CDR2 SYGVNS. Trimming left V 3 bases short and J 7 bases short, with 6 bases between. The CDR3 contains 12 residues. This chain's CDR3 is CASSDRGEKLFF. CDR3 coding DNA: TGTGCCAGCAGTGACAGGGGTGAAAAACTGTTTTTT.